The clone carrying this TCR beta chain was counted many times. With V trimmed by 4 bases and J by 0 bases, 3 bases remained unmatched. This CDR3 region has 14 residues. This sample was included in a study of immune characterization of retroperitoneal liposarcoma. TCRdb recomputed calls from the PCR reads with MiXCR, one row per CDR3 protein. The sample shows about 12,000 distinct CDR3 sequences, approximately 26% of them seen only once. The TCR originated in a female donor with retroperitoneal liposarcoma. J is TRBJ2-7 and V is TRBV12-3 or TRBV12-4; 7 bases line up with TRBD1. The sequencing sample was made of tumor tissue. The CDR3 DNA sequence: TGTGCCAGCAGTTCCGGGGACAGCTCCTACGAGCAGTACTTC. Its protein product is CASSSGDSSYEQYF.